These 9 T cell receptor beta chains came from one sample sequenced in a study of OX40 agonist ivuxolimab in advanced cancers. Profiled with immunoSEQ multiplex PCR; TCRdb holds only in-frame clones, not every one. The sample lists tens of thousands of clones, roughly 90% occurring once. The sample consisted of CD4+ or CD8+ T cells sorted from blood, taken in a trial of the OX40 agonist ivuxolimab. The receptors stem from an adult with an advanced solid tumor such as melanoma, head and neck, liver or kidney cancer.

The chain combines TRBV11-2 with TRBJ2-4, with unresolved D. V shed 3 bases and J shed 2 bases, with 11 bases lying between them. The CDR3 has 15 residues. Germline-derived CDR1 and CDR2 are SGHAT and FQNNGV. DNA for the CDR3: TGTGCCAGCAGCTTGGTCCGGGTGACCAAAAACATTCAGTACTTC. It specifies CASSLVRVTKNIQYF.

The table lists this clone with a count of one. This CDR3 is also generated by other DNA sequences in the sample. The chain recombines TRBV5-6 with TRBJ1-1; TRBD1 is a possible D gene (6 bases). The CDR3 spans 14 residues. Trimming removed 4 bases from V and 7 bases from J, with 17 bases in between. Germline values: CDR1 SGHDT, CDR2 YYEEEE. This chain's CDR3 is CASSHREAISEAFF. As DNA, the CDR3 is TGTGCCAGCAGCCACAGGGAGGCTATTAGTGAAGCTTTCTTT.

This rearrangement joins TRBV28 to TRBJ2-1; 8 bases match TRBD1. The CDR3 length is 15 residues. Germline CDR1 and CDR2: MDHEN and SYDVKM. Trimming took 0 bases from V and 6 from J; bases not matched to a gene: 4. DNA of the CDR3: TGTGCCAGCAGTTTATGGCAGGGGGCGACCAATGAGCAGTTCTTC. It translates to CASSLWQGATNEQFF.

The chain carries TRBV28 and TRBJ1-4; D is possibly TRBD1 (6 bases). This CDR3 comprises 14 residues. Germline V CDR1 and CDR2: MDHEN, SYDVKM. Trimming took off 4 bases at V and 4 bases at J, with 10 bases between the two ends. CDR3 loop: CASSSTGFNEKLFF. CDR3 nucleotide sequence: TGTGCCAGCAGTTCAACAGGGTTTAATGAAAAACTGTTTTTT.

CDR3 sequence reads: CASSFGPQETQYF. CDR3 DNA sequence: TGTGCCAGCAGTTTCGGTCCCCAAGAGACCCAGTACTTC. The chain is built from TRBV28 and TRBJ2-5; no clear D gene. Trimming shortened V by 3 bases and J by 1 base, and 6 bases separated the two germline ends. The CDR3 spans 13 residues. From germline, CDR1 is MDHEN and CDR2 SYDVKM. The variable domain in full, completed from reference TRBV28 and TRBJ2-5, reads DVKVTQSSRYLVKRTGEKVFLECVQDMDHENMFWYRQDPGLGLRLIYFSYDVKMKEKGDIPEGYSVSREKKERFSLILESASTNQTSMYLCASSFGPQETQYFGPGTRLLVL.

The V gene is TRBV9, the J gene TRBJ2-1; 13 nucleotides match TRBD2. The CDR3 covers 15 residues. The germline V gene has CDR1 SGDLS and CDR2 YYNGEE. V lost 4 bases to trimming and J lost 7 bases; unmatched junction nucleotides: 5. The CDR3 protein is CASSRLAGGGNEQFF. The CDR3 DNA sequence: TGTGCCAGCAGCAGACTAGCGGGAGGTGGAAATGAGCAGTTCTTC.

The chain joins TRBV19 to TRBJ1-2; 11 bases are a match to TRBD1. V shed 7 bases, J shed 2 bases, and the junction held 6 bases outside the gene matches. There are 15 residues in the CDR3. Germline-derived CDR1 and CDR2 are LNHDA and SQIVND (reference sequence). CDR3 nucleotide sequence: TGTGCCAGTAATACCGGGACAGGGGGAAACTATGGCTACACCTTC. The encoded protein is CASNTGTGGNYGYTF.

The chain uses TRBV9 and TRBJ2-3, with a tentative D call TRBD1 (5 bases). Trimming took 0 bases from V and 3 from J, leaving 11 bases between them. This CDR3 contains 15 residues. The germline V gene encodes CDR1 SGDLS and CDR2 YYNGEE. The CDR3 loop reads CASSVGGELTDTQYF. The CDR3 DNA reads TGTGCCAGCAGCGTAGGGGGCGAGTTGACAGATACGCAGTATTTT.

The chain carries TRBV7-9 and TRBJ2-1, with 10 nucleotides matching TRBD2. The CDR3 has 19 amino acids. Trimming at V came to 4 bases and at J to 7 bases, leaving 19 bases not matched to a gene. Germline V gene data show CDR1 as SEHNR and CDR2 as FQNEAQ (reference sequence). The CDR3 region is CASSYRTGLASGSMNEQFF. CDR3 DNA sequence: TGTGCCAGCAGCTACCGGACAGGGCTGGCTAGCGGGAGTATGAATGAGCAGTTCTTC.